This is a list of T cell receptor beta chains from one sample in a study of early T cells in non-severe SARS-CoV-2 infection. TCRdb re-derived calls from the 5' RACE reads in MiXCR, one entry per CDR3 protein. The sample consists of thousands of distinct CDR3 sequences, under 5.5% of them appearing once. Sample: whole blood. These receptors were obtained from an adult who was a healthcare worker with PCR-confirmed SARS-CoV-2 infection or an uninfected control (not recorded which). Both conserved end residues are part of each CDR3. A D gene is named only where the DNA matches it firmly. Each size is how often the clone was seen (once, few, many) or a class if it is expanded.

TRBJ1-2	TRBV12-3/TRBV12-4	NA	medium-sized	CASSFNRDYYGYTF	TGTGCCAGCAGTTTTAACAGGGACTACTATGGCTACACCTTC
TRBJ2-1	TRBV11-2	TRBD2	medium-sized	CASSLPPGGQFF	TGTGCCAGCAGCTTACCCCCGGGAGGGCAGTTCTTC
TRBJ2-4	TRBV5-1	TRBD2	many	CASSLGPSGSLAKNIQYF	TGCGCCAGCAGCTTGGGGCCTAGCGGGAGTTTAGCCAAAAACATTCAGTACTTC
TRBJ2-1	TRBV7-2	NA	many	CASSLAGPAYNEQFF	TGTGCCAGCAGCTTAGCGGGGCCAGCCTACAATGAGCAGTTCTTC
TRBJ2-5	TRBV5-1	TRBD2	medium-sized	CASSGLAGLETQYF	TGCGCCAGCAGCGGTCTAGCGGGCCTAGAGACCCAGTACTTC
TRBJ2-3	TRBV11-2	NA	many	CASSKILQRRFTDTQYF	TGTGCCAGCAGCAAAATACTACAGCGGAGATTCACAGATACGCAGTATTTT
TRBJ2-5	TRBV20-1	NA	medium-sized	CSALGETQYF	TGCAGTGCCCTCGGGGAGACCCAGTACTTC
TRBJ2-7	TRBV7-8	NA	many	CASRQMDSHYEQYF	TGTGCCAGCAGGCAAATGGACAGTCACTACGAGCAGTACTTC
TRBJ2-2	TRBV24-1	NA	many	CATSKSAGELFF	TGTGCCACCAGTAAGAGCGCCGGGGAGCTGTTTTTT
TRBJ2-2	TRBV5-4	TRBD2	medium-sized	CASSLWVAGVNTGELFF	TGTGCCAGCAGCTTGTGGGTGGCGGGAGTGAACACCGGGGAGCTGTTTTTT
TRBJ1-4	TRBV25-1	NA	medium-sized	CATKKGGIQADEKLFF	TGTGCCACTAAGAAGGGCGGCATCCAGGCGGATGAAAAACTGTTTTTT
TRBJ1-5	TRBV20-1	NA	medium-sized	CSASDGNQPQHF	TGCAGTGCTTCGGATGGCAATCAGCCCCAGCATTTT
TRBJ2-3	TRBV7-6	TRBD1	many	CASSFLDRGGNTDTQYF	TGTGCCAGCAGCTTTTTGGACAGGGGAGGGAACACAGATACGCAGTATTTT
TRBJ2-1	TRBV20-1	NA	medium-sized	CSARGPDLLYNEQFF	TGCAGTGCTAGAGGACCAGACCTCCTCTACAATGAGCAGTTCTTC
TRBJ2-1	TRBV18	TRBD1	many	CASSEGAPGEQFF	TGTGCCAGCTCAGAGGGGGCGCCGGGTGAGCAGTTCTTC
TRBJ2-3	TRBV18	NA	many	CASSKEGVSGTDTQYF	TGTGCCAGCTCGAAAGAGGGAGTCTCGGGCACAGATACGCAGTATTTT
TRBJ2-5	TRBV20-1	NA	medium-sized	CSASKAEETQYF	TGCAGTGCTAGTAAGGCGGAAGAGACCCAGTACTTC
TRBJ1-6	TRBV12-3/TRBV12-4	NA	many	CASSFFQRSYNSPLHF	TGTGCCAGCAGTTTCTTCCAGCGCTCCTATAATTCACCCCTCCACTTT
TRBJ1-2	TRBV30	NA	medium-sized	CAWTRDGYGYTF	TGTGCCTGGACCCGGGACGGCTATGGCTACACCTTC